What follows are 30 T cell receptor beta chains derived from one specimen sequenced in a study of blood T cells in healthy people across ages. PCR was performed a second time for 7 to 11 cycles using a sample-barcoded 5' primer and a J-beta primer mix. TCRdb itself ran the 5' RACE reads through MiXCR, one entry per CDR3 protein. Found here are some 800,000 distinct CDR3 sequences, 40% to 50% of them singletons; the top ten hold 15% to 25%. Sequences were obtained from blood. The receptors come from a man aged 55 to 69 in good health.

The rearrangement uses TRBV3-1 and TRBJ1-5; perhaps TRBD1 as D (5 bases). Trimming shortened V by 3 bases and J by 3 bases, and 12 bases separated the two germline ends. CDR3 length: 15 amino acids. Germline loops: CDR1 LGHDT, CDR2 YNNKEL (reference sequence). The CDR3 here is CASSHSTTANQPQHF. In nucleotides, the CDR3 is TGTGCCAGCAGCCACTCGACGACAGCCAATCAGCCCCAGCATTTT. Full variable domain (missing parts from reference TRBV3-1 and TRBJ1-5): DTAVSQTPKYLVTQMGNDKSIKCEQNLGHDTMYWYKQDSKKFLKIMFSYNNKELIINETVPNRFSPKSPDKAHLNLHINSLELGDSAVYFCASSHSTTANQPQHFGDGTRLSIL.

This clonotype was recorded a few times. In DNA, the CDR3 is TGTGCCAGCAGTTACGACAGGGGACAGCCCCAGCATTTT. Amino acid sequence: CASSYDRGQPQHF. This chain links TRBV6-6 with TRBJ1-5; 8 positions agree with TRBD1. There are 13 residues in the CDR3. CDR1 and CDR2 (germline): MNHNY, SVGAGI (reference sequence). V lost 2 bases, J lost 7 bases, and 1 base stayed unmatched.

This chain connects TRBV7-2 to TRBJ2-1; no firm D call. Between the trimmed V and J ends, which lost 5 bases and 13 bases, there was a span of 12 bases. CDR3 length equals 11 residues. Germline V gene data show CDR1 as SGHTA and CDR2 as FQGNSA. The CDR3 sequence: CASSLGANQFF. DNA for the CDR3: TGTGCCAGCAGCCTCGGAGCAAATCAGTTCTTC.

The chain is built from TRBV7-2 and TRBJ2-5; 7 nucleotides match TRBD1. Germline V gene lookup returns CDR1 SGHTA and CDR2 FQGNSA. Losses at the gene ends were 4 bases for V and 2 bases for J; bases not matched to a gene: 4. The CDR3 spans 14 residues. The CDR3 DNA is TGTGCCAGCAGCTGGACAGGCCTTCAAGAGACCCAGTACTTC. Protein sequence: CASSWTGLQETQYF.

The V and J genes are TRBV5-1 and TRBJ2-5; D is ambiguous. The germline CDR1 and CDR2 sequences are SGHRS and YFSETQ. The CDR3 loop spans 13 amino acids. V lost 4 bases, J lost 5 bases, and 12 bases lay in between. CDR3 loop: CASSPLTRETQYF. The CDR3 nucleotides read TGCGCCAGCAGCCCTCTGACCCGTGAGACCCAGTACTTC.

This clonotype was counted a few times. This CDR3 is CSALGTPDYEQYF. CDR3 nucleotides: TGCAGTGCCCTCGGGACACCAGACTACGAGCAGTACTTC. J is TRBJ2-7 and V is TRBV20-1; D possibly corresponds to TRBD1 (6 bases). Trimming cost V 6 bases and J 3 bases, with 15 bases left between them. The CDR3 consists of 13 residues. CDR1 is DFQATT, CDR2 SNEGSKA, per germline (reference sequence).

This clonotype was counted only a few times. As DNA, the CDR3 is TGCAGTGGTGTTTGGAGCGGGGGCATCACAGATACGCAGTATTTT. Translated: CSGVWSGGITDTQYF. The J gene is TRBJ2-3, the V gene TRBV20-1; 8 nucleotides align to TRBD2. Germline V gives CDR1 DFQATT, CDR2 SNEGSKA (reference sequence). The CDR3 is made up of 15 amino acids. Trimming at V came to 7 bases and at J to 2 bases, leaving 11 bases not matched to a gene.

This clonotype was seen many times. The chain recombines TRBV18 with TRBJ2-7; D gene uncertain. Deletions cut 8 bases from V and 3 bases from J, with 11 bases between. The CDR3 has 12 residues. In germline, CDR1 is KGHSH, CDR2 LQKENI. The CDR3 nucleotides read TGTGCCAGCAGTCCTGACGGCTACGAGCAGTACTTC. Its protein product is CASSPDGYEQYF.

The chain employs TRBV3-1 and TRBJ2-5, with TRBD2 matching over 11 bases. Per germline, CDR1 LGHDT and CDR2 YNNKEL (reference sequence). Trimming cost V 6 bases and J 4 bases; bases outside gene matches: 7. The CDR3 extends over 15 amino acids. DNA of the CDR3: TGTGCCAGCAGACTAGCGGGGGTGGTAGGAGAGACCCAGTACTTC. Amino acids: CASRLAGVVGETQYF.

There are many counts of this clonotype. V and J are TRBV12-3 or TRBV12-4 and TRBJ2-5, with a possible D match to TRBD1 (5 bases). V was trimmed by 6 bases and J by 6 bases, leaving 17 bases between them. This CDR3 contains 14 residues. The DNA of the CDR3 is TGTGCCAGCAGCCTCGGTCAGGGCGGCCAGACCCAGTACTTC. Translating gives CASSLGQGGQTQYF.

J is TRBJ1-6 and V is TRBV6-6; D gene uncertain. The germline CDR1 and CDR2 sequences are MNHNY and SVGAGI (reference sequence). There are 14 residues in the CDR3. Between the trimmed V and J ends, which lost 6 bases and 6 bases, there was a span of 12 bases. The CDR3 spells CASRLQTANSPLHF. CDR3 coding DNA: TGTGCCAGCAGGCTACAGACGGCTAATTCACCCCTCCACTTT.

The CDR3 here is CASSVDPIPSSYNEQFF. Here the CDR3 DNA reads TGTGCCAGCAGCGTAGACCCTATCCCGAGCTCCTACAATGAGCAGTTCTTC. This chain joins TRBV9 and TRBJ2-1; unclear D gene. Deletions cut 0 bases from V and 0 bases from J, with 13 bases between. CDR1 is SGDLS and CDR2 is YYNGEE in the germline V gene. The CDR3 has 17 residues.

This clonotype was found many times. This chain joins TRBV10-3 and TRBJ2-7; D is undetermined. The V gene's germline CDR1 is ENHRY and CDR2 SYGVKD. The CDR3 sequence is 12 residues long. Trimming shortened V by 2 bases and J by 1 base, and 3 bases separated the two germline ends. Here the CDR3 DNA reads TGTGCCATCAGTGAGCGGTCCTACGAGCAGTACTTC. The encoded protein is CAISERSYEQYF.

The chain employs TRBV4-1 and TRBJ2-6; possible D gene TRBD1, 5 bases. Germline CDR1 is MGHRA and CDR2 is YSYEKL. The CDR3 length is 16 residues. V lost 3 bases and J lost 3, with 12 bases in between. The CDR3 sequence is CASSQGRALGANVLTF. In nucleotides, the CDR3 is TGCGCCAGCAGCCAGGGCAGGGCGCTTGGGGCCAACGTCCTGACTTTC.

There are a few counts of this clonotype. The chain has TRBV30 and TRBJ1-1, with D unclear. V lost 2 bases and J 7 bases, leaving 5 bases between the germline ends. Germline lookup yields CDR1 GTSNPN and CDR2 SVGIG (reference sequence). This CDR3 comprises 10 residues. Written as DNA, the CDR3 is TGTGCCTGGAGTCACCATGAAGCTTTCTTT. Its protein product is CAWSHHEAFF.

The V call is TRBV18, the J call TRBJ2-7, with D tentatively TRBD1 (6 bases). CDR1 is KGHSH, CDR2 LQKENI, per germline. V was trimmed by 5 bases and J by 4 bases, leaving 30 bases between them. The CDR3 extends over 19 amino acids. The CDR3 loop is CASSEYNQGSRITGYEQYF. CDR3 in DNA: TGTGCCAGCTCAGAGTATAACCAGGGGTCCCGGATCACAGGATACGAGCAGTACTTC.

Comment on this clonotype: A junction end diverges from the germline sequence, so it may reflect a read error. The chain recombines TRBV5-1 with TRBJ2-5; no reliable D call. CDR1 and CDR2 (germline): SGHRS, YFSETQ. This CDR3 has 13 residues. The CDR3 sequence is CASTHGSQEAQYF. CDR3 nucleotide sequence: TGCGCCAGCACCCATGGCAGCCAAGAGGCCCAGTACTTC. The complete variable domain, with remaining parts taken from reference TRBV5-1 and TRBJ2-5, reads KAGVTQTPRYLIKTRGQQVTLSCSPISGHRSVSWYQQTPGQGLQFLFEYFSETQRNKGNFPGRFSGRQFSNSRSEMNVSTLELGDSALYLCASTHGSQEAQYFGPGTRLLVL.

This chain connects TRBV11-2 to TRBJ2-1; D unclear. Germline assignment: CDR1 SGHAT and CDR2 FQNNGV. Trimming cost V 10 bases and J 4 bases, with 14 bases left between them. The CDR3 spans 13 residues. The CDR3 is CATATAPYNEQFF. CDR3 bases: TGTGCCACCGCAACCGCCCCTTACAATGAGCAGTTCTTC.

V usage is TRBV12-3 or TRBV12-4 and J usage is TRBJ2-1; TRBD1 matches at 12 bases. The CDR3 has 15 amino acids. J gave up 9 bases and V 3 bases, and 6 bases lay outside the gene matches. CDR3 loop: CASSFSGTGGLEQFF. CDR3 sequence (DNA): TGTGCCAGCAGTTTCTCCGGGACAGGGGGCCTTGAGCAGTTCTTC.

The chain recombines TRBV10-1 with TRBJ2-3; weak D call: TRBD1 (6 bases). CDR3 length equals 14 residues. The germline V and J ends were trimmed by 5 bases and 3 bases, with 12 bases remaining between them. The V gene's germline CDR1 is WNHNN and CDR2 SYGVQD (reference sequence). The CDR3 DNA is TGCGCCAGCAGTAATGGGGGCCCAACAGATACGCAGTATTTT. This translates into CASSNGGPTDTQYF.

This clonotype was detected many times. The rearrangement links TRBV11-2 to TRBJ2-5; 12 nucleotides line up with TRBD2. Germline lookup yields CDR1 SGHAT and CDR2 FQNNGV. J was trimmed by 1 base and V by 5 bases; bases with no gene match: 2. The CDR3 loop spans 15 amino acids. Here the CDR3 DNA reads TGTGCCAGCAGCCCGGGACTAGCGGGCCAAGAGACCCAGTACTTC. It translates to CASSPGLAGQETQYF.

This clonotype was detected only a few times. The chain has TRBV12-3 or TRBV12-4 and TRBJ2-1, with 9 nucleotides matching TRBD1. V trimming: 6 bases; J trimming: 6 bases; junction bases outside the gene matches: 6. The CDR3 covers 14 residues. CDR3: CASRPGQGPNEQFF. For the CDR3, the DNA is TGTGCCAGCAGGCCGGGACAGGGCCCCAATGAGCAGTTCTTC.

The chain combines TRBV29-1 with TRBJ2-7; possibly TRBD1 or TRBD2 for D (5 bases each). Germline values: CDR1 SQVTM, CDR2 ANQGSEA. The CDR3 is 12 amino acids. V gave up 3 bases and J gave up 5 bases, with 11 bases separating them. This chain's CDR3 is CSVEDLGHEQYF. CDR3 DNA sequence: TGCAGCGTTGAGGATCTGGGACACGAGCAGTACTTC.

V is TRBV7-9 and J is TRBJ2-7; perhaps TRBD1 as D (6 bases). This CDR3 comprises 15 residues. V lost 5 bases and J lost 4, with 18 bases in between. CDR1 is SEHNR, CDR2 FQNEAQ, per germline (reference sequence). CDR3 loop: CASSPDSRGSYEQYF. The CDR3 DNA follows: TGTGCCAGCAGCCCGGACAGCCGAGGGTCGTACGAGCAGTACTTC.

The gene calls are TRBV29-1 and TRBJ1-1, with D possibly being TRBD1 (6 bases). Trimming took 6 bases from V and 1 from J, leaving 15 bases between them. Germline CDR1 reads SQVTM; CDR2 reads ANQGSEA. The CDR3 sequence is 14 residues long. CDR3 sequence: CSVRGGKGNTEAFF. DNA for the CDR3: TGCAGCGTGCGAGGGGGGAAAGGGAACACTGAAGCTTTCTTT.

The V call is TRBV10-3, the J call TRBJ1-2; no reliable D call. Germline V gives CDR1 ENHRY, CDR2 SYGVKD. This CDR3 is built from 14 residues. Deletions cut 3 bases from V and 1 base from J, with 9 bases between. In DNA form, the CDR3 reads TGTGCCATCAGTGAAGCGGGCAGTAACTATGGCTACACCTTC. Its protein is CAISEAGSNYGYTF.

This chain links TRBV13 with TRBJ2-5; 12 bases map to TRBD2. J lost 11 bases, V lost 5 bases, and 15 bases had no gene match. Germline CDR1 PRHDT, CDR2 FYEKMQ (reference sequence). The CDR3 covers 16 residues. CDR3 sequence reads: CASSPGLAGRNNEQYF. In nucleotides, the CDR3 is TGTGCCAGCAGCCCTGGACTAGCGGGGAGAAACAATGAGCAGTACTTC. The full variable domain, in which reference TRBV13 and TRBJ2-5 provide the parts outside the CDR3, is AAGVIQSPRHLIKEKRETATLKCYPIPRHDTVYWYQQGPGQDPQFLISFYEKMQSDKGSIPDRFSAQQFSDYHSELNMSSLELGDSALYFCASSPGLAGRNNEQYFGPGTRLLVL.

CDR3 loop: CASRRSEGAYEQYF. The CDR3 coding sequence is TGTGCCAGCAGAAGGTCGGAGGGGGCCTACGAGCAGTACTTC. The chain has TRBV6-2 or TRBV6-3 and TRBJ2-7; D tentatively fits TRBD1 or TRBD2 (6 bases each). The germline V gene encodes CDR1 MNHEY and CDR2 SVGEGT. The length of the CDR3 is 14 residues. V gave up 6 bases and J gave up 2 bases, with 14 bases separating them.

J is TRBJ2-7 and V is TRBV20-1, with TRBD1 matching over 9 bases. The germline CDR1 and CDR2 sequences are DFQATT and SNEGSKA (reference sequence). The CDR3 sequence is 14 residues long. With V trimmed by 4 bases and J by 4 bases, 8 bases remained unmatched. CDR3 coding DNA: TGCAGTGCTACTGGCCGGGACAGGGTTTACGAGCAGTACTTC. Translating gives CSATGRDRVYEQYF.

This clonotype was detected a few times. The chain uses TRBV12-3 or TRBV12-4 and TRBJ2-1; TRBD1 aligns across 7 bases. There are 13 residues in the CDR3. J lost 13 bases, V lost 5 bases, and 11 bases had no gene match. The CDR3 sequence is CASSPRGSGTQFF. The CDR3 DNA follows: TGTGCCAGCAGTCCCAGGGGGTCAGGGACCCAGTTCTTC.